This passage covers 17 T cell receptor beta chains from one sample sequenced in a study of beta chain features in type 1 diabetes. Isolated RNA was reverse transcribed in full, so expressed TCRB transcripts were sequenced. Here immunoSEQ multiplex PCR was the method, and the copy in TCRdb shows in-frame clones only, minus some. The data show hundreds of thousands of clones, with less than 20% seen just once and 0.09% to 0.095% held by the top ten. Sequenced: naive CD4+ T cells from blood. These receptors came from a man aged 18 to 35 in good health.

In its sample, this clone was seen a few times. The gene calls are TRBV29-1 and TRBJ2-5; the match to TRBD1 covers 11 bases. This CDR3 is 13 amino acids long. Germline-derived CDR1 and CDR2 are SQVTM and ANQGSEA. In DNA form, the CDR3 reads TGCACTGGGAGGACAGGGGGCTTAGAGACCCAGTACTTC. Amino acid sequence: CTGRTGGLETQYF.

The V and J genes are TRBV10-3 and TRBJ2-5, with D perhaps matching TRBD1 (5 bases). The CDR3 is 12 residues long. The V gene lost 10 bases and the J gene lost 5 bases, with 14 bases spanning the gap. Germline values: CDR1 ENHRY, CDR2 SYGVKD. CDR3 bases: TGTGCCAGCAGGGCCGACCGGGAGACCCAGTACTTC. It is translated as CASRADRETQYF.

This clone has more than one count but fewer than ten. This chain joins TRBV2 and TRBJ2-7; perhaps TRBD1 as D (6 bases). With 1 base removed from V and 5 bases from J, the gap between germline ends came to 9 bases. Germline V gene sequence: CDR1 SNHLY, CDR2 FYNNEI. CDR3 length: 13 residues. The CDR3 here is CASSEVQGNEQYF. In DNA form, the CDR3 reads TGTGCCAGCAGTGAAGTTCAGGGGAACGAGCAGTACTTC.

This clone has just a few counts. V usage is TRBV5-4 and J usage is TRBJ2-1, with D uncertain. Germline V gives CDR1 SGHNT, CDR2 YYREEE (reference sequence). Between the trimmed V and J ends, which lost 1 base and 6 bases, there was a span of 14 bases. There are 15 residues in the CDR3. The CDR3 DNA is TGTGCCAGCAGCTTGCCAATTCCTGTTGGCAATGAGCAGTTCTTC. This gives the protein CASSLPIPVGNEQFF.

The table lists this clone with a few counts. CDR3 region: CASSRGSGSSSYEQYF. The DNA of the CDR3 is TGCGCCAGCAGTCGGGGTAGCGGGAGTTCCTCCTACGAGCAGTACTTC. The rearrangement joins TRBV5-1 to TRBJ2-7, with 9 bases fitting TRBD2. The CDR3 runs 16 residues. CDR1 is SGHRS, CDR2 YFSETQ, per germline. The V gene end was trimmed by 5 bases and the J gene end by 0 bases; junction bases not matched to a gene: 9.

The gene calls are TRBV9 and TRBJ2-3; D unclear. V was cut by 7 bases and J by 5 bases, with 11 bases left in between. This CDR3 is built from 12 residues. Germline V CDR1 and CDR2: SGDLS, YYNGEE. The CDR3 protein is CASEGSKDTQYF. The CDR3 nucleotides read TGTGCCAGCGAAGGATCTAAAGATACGCAGTATTTT. Supplemented by reference TRBV9 and TRBJ2-3, the full variable domain reads DSGVTQTPKHLITATGQRVTLRCSPRSGDLSVYWYQQSLDQGLQFLIQYYNGEERAKGNILERFSAQQFPDLHSELNLSSLELGDSALYFCASEGSKDTQYFGPGTRLTVL.

This clone was seen only a few times. The chain has TRBV4-3 and TRBJ2-7; 9 nucleotides align to TRBD1. The CDR3 runs to 17 residues. J lost 3 bases, V lost 1 base, and 10 bases had no gene match. From germline, CDR1 is LGHNA and CDR2 YSLEER. CDR3 DNA sequence: TGCGCCAGCAGCCAAGGGGGACCGGGACAGGGCTACTACGAGCAGTACTTC. It is translated as CASSQGGPGQGYYEQYF.

This clone was recorded a few times. The chain combines TRBV7-2 with TRBJ2-1; D is possibly TRBD2 (6 bases). V was clipped by 0 bases and J by 6 bases, with 12 bases between them. CDR1 is SGHTA, CDR2 FQGNSA, per germline. This CDR3 is 15 amino acids long. The CDR3 coding sequence is TGTGCCAGCAGCTTAGCGGGACTCATAAGCAATGAGCAGTTCTTC. Its protein is CASSLAGLISNEQFF.

This chain connects TRBV9 to TRBJ2-3; the D gene could be TRBD1 or TRBD2 (5 bases each). With 7 bases removed from V and 0 bases from J, the gap between germline ends came to 21 bases. Germline CDR1 and CDR2: SGDLS and YYNGEE. This CDR3 spans 17 amino acids. The CDR3 is CASGEGILGKSTDTQYF. The DNA for the CDR3 is TGTGCCAGCGGAGAGGGGATTTTGGGGAAAAGCACAGATACGCAGTATTTT.

CDR3 DNA: TGCGCCAGCAGCTTGGGGCAGTTCAAAGGAAACACCATATATTTT. Amino acids: CASSLGQFKGNTIYF. The chain couples TRBV5-1 to TRBJ1-3; no definite D call. This CDR3 is 15 amino acids long. In germline, CDR1 is SGHRS, CDR2 YFSETQ. V lost 0 bases, J lost 4 bases, and 11 bases lay in between.

The chain employs TRBV18 and TRBJ1-5, with D hard to call. The CDR3 spans 12 residues. The V gene's germline CDR1 is KGHSH and CDR2 LQKENI. Trimming shortened V by 4 bases and J by 5 bases, and 6 bases separated the two germline ends. DNA of the CDR3: TGTGCCAGCTCACTCTTTGATCAGCCCCAGCATTTT. Translation gives CASSLFDQPQHF.

The genes are TRBV7-9 and TRBJ1-1; maybe TRBD1 (6 bases). Per germline, CDR1 SEHNR and CDR2 FQNEAQ (reference sequence). V was shortened by 6 bases and J by 2 bases, with 25 bases between the two germline ends. This CDR3 comprises 18 residues. The chain's CDR3 is CASRDLPQRTAINTEAFF. The CDR3 DNA follows: TGTGCCAGCAGAGACCTACCCCAGAGGACAGCAATAAACACTGAAGCTTTCTTT.

This clone was found a few times. The chain uses TRBV28 and TRBJ1-2; unclear D gene. This CDR3 spans 13 amino acids. CDR1 and CDR2 from the germline V gene are MDHEN and SYDVKM. Trimming took 2 bases from V and 4 from J, leaving 8 bases between them. The CDR3 region is CASSLRYIYGYTF. CDR3 DNA: TGTGCCAGCAGTTTACGGTACATCTATGGCTACACCTTC.

This clone has more than one count but fewer than ten. The CDR3 loop reads CSVQSGRYEQYF. CDR3 coding DNA: TGCAGCGTTCAGTCAGGGCGGTACGAGCAGTACTTC. The rearrangement joins TRBV29-1 to TRBJ2-7; D might be TRBD1 (5 bases). Trimming cost V 5 bases and J 4 bases, with 12 bases left between them. This CDR3 has 12 amino acids. Germline V gene lookup returns CDR1 SQVTM and CDR2 ANQGSEA.

This clone was seen more than once but under ten times. The V and J genes are TRBV29-1 and TRBJ2-7; either TRBD1 or TRBD2 may supply D (5 bases each). This CDR3 region has 15 residues. Trimming stripped 0 bases from V and 2 bases from J, with 14 bases between. Per germline, CDR1 SQVTM and CDR2 ANQGSEA. CDR3 DNA sequence: TGCAGCGTTGAAGATCGGCGGACGGGGCCCTACGAGCAGTACTTC. This codes for CSVEDRRTGPYEQYF.

This clone showed up just a few times. This chain links TRBV7-3 with TRBJ2-7, with D possibly called TRBD1 or TRBD2 (5 bases each). CDR1 SGHTA and CDR2 FQGTGA come from the germline V gene. The CDR3 totals 14 residues. V lost 2 bases and J 3 bases, leaving 11 bases between the germline ends. CDR3 protein: CASSLPRGGYEQYF. The CDR3 DNA reads as TGTGCCAGCAGCTTACCGAGGGGCGGCTACGAGCAGTACTTC.

The sample holds a few counts of this clone. V and J are TRBV4-3 and TRBJ2-1; D call uncertain. Germline V lookup: CDR1 LGHNA, CDR2 YSLEER. The CDR3 is made up of 15 amino acids. Trimming took 0 bases from V and 2 from J, leaving 8 bases between them. The CDR3 sequence is CASSQEGPAYNEQFF. CDR3 coding DNA: TGCGCCAGCAGCCAAGAAGGCCCTGCCTACAATGAGCAGTTCTTC.